The sequence of this T cell receptor beta chain was determined in a study of cytomegalovirus exposure and HLA in healthy donors. On the study more broadly: Later analysis reported that the 120 or so validation repertoires shared the platform of the roughly 680 first-cohort repertoires.

Only in-frame clones appear in the TCRdb table, and some are missing; sequencing was by immunoSEQ multiplex PCR. The repertoire consists of about 220,000 clones, with just over 85% occurring once and the leading ten covering just under 3%. This CDR3 spans 16 amino acids. Trimming removed 4 bases from V and 4 bases from J; junction bases left unmatched: 9. Germline CDR1 and CDR2: SEHNR and FQNEAQ (reference sequence). Concerning this clone itself: Antigen: not known.

Findings and caveats of the study: The study labeled about 160 TCR beta chains cytomegalovirus-associated.

Sequences were obtained from PBMCs. The chain links TRBV7-9 to TRBJ2-1; 8 bases match TRBD2. The receptor was isolated from a woman between 18 and 29 years old in good health and CMV-seronegative. CDR3 in amino acids: CASSSSGLADYNEQFF. The CDR3 bases are TGTGCCAGCAGCTCGTCAGGACTAGCAGATTACAATGAGCAGTTCTTC.